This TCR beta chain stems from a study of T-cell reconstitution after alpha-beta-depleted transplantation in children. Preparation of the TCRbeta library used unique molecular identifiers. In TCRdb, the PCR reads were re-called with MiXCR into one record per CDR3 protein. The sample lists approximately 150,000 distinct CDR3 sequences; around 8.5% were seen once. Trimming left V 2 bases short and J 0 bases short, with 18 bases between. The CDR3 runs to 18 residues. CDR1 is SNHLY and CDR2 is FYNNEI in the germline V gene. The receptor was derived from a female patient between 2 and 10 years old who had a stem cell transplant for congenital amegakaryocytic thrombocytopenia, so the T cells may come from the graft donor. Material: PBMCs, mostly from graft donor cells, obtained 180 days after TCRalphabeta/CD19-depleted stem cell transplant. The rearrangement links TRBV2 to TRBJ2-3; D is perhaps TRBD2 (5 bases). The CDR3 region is CASSEMHADSTSTDTQYF. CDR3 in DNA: TGTGCCAGCAGTGAAATGCACGCGGACTCAACTAGCACAGATACGCAGTATTTT.